In its sample, the clone carrying this T cell receptor beta chain was seen many times. No antigen is known for it. These data originate in a study of T-cell reconstitution after alpha-beta-depleted transplantation in children. Using unique molecular identifiers, the investigators prepared the TCRbeta library. MiXCR, run by TCRdb on the PCR reads, gives a single entry per CDR3 protein. Here the sample spans 120,000 to 150,000 distinct CDR3 sequences, about 9% being singletons. Germline assignment: CDR1 LNHNV and CDR2 YYDKDF (reference sequence). There are 20 residues in the CDR3. The V segment lost 1 base and the J segment 1 base; nucleotides outside the gene matches: 16. Study-wide results and caveats: About two months after transplant, alpha-beta T cells reportedly came from several hundred expanded graft clones. T-cell numbers and diversity, one year after transplant, stemmed largely from T cells that were newly produced. High day-60 TCRbeta diversity in some patients came from surviving recipient T cells and thymic progenitors.

The V gene is TRBV15, the J gene TRBJ2-3, with 8 bases matching TRBD2. The sample here was PBMCs, mostly from graft donor cells, taken 180 days after TCRalphabeta/CD19-depleted stem cell transplant. The receptor was derived from a female patient aged 2-10 years who had a stem cell transplant for congenital amegakaryocytic thrombocytopenia, so the T cells may come from the graft donor. CDR3 sequence (DNA): TGTGCCACCAGCAGAGGTCCCGTCTTCGGGAGGGCTGAGGGCACAGATACGCAGTATTTT. It encodes CATSRGPVFGRAEGTDTQYF. The full variable domain, completed using reference TRBV15 and TRBJ2-3, is DAMVIQNPRYQVTQFGKPVTLSCSQTLNHNVMYWYQQKSSQAPKLLFHYYDKDFNNEADTPDNFQSRRPNTSFCFLDIRSPGLGDTAMYLCATSRGPVFGRAEGTDTQYFGPGTRLTVL.